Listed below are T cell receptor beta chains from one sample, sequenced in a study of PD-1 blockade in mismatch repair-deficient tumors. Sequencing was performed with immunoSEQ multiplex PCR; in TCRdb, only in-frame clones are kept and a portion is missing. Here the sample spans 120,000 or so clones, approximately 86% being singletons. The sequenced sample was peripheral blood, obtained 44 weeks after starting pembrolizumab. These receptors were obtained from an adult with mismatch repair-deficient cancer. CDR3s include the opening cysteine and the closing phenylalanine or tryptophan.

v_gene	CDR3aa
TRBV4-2	CASSQELWRAGVITDTQYF
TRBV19	CASSIDYYNEQFF
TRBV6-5	CASSTQSGNFYGYTF
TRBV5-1	CASASWLGSEQYF
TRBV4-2	CASSQDQSTGADTQYF
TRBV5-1	CASSLFAGKTYNEQFF
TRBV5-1	CASSLGTGGPYEQYF
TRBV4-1	CASSQARSGANVLTF
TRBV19	CASSIALGTLEGYTF
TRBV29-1	CSVEEDRDYGYTF
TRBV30	CAWSVTGVGQPQHF
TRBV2	CASSEGTSGTLYEQYF
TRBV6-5	CASSLRDRGYEQYF
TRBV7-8	CASSLVVGLGTATYEQYF
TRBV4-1	CASSPQSGLAGGSYEQYF
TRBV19	CASSVTGTGRPGELFF
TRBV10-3	CAISGYREEDEQYF
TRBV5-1	CASSLVVRDTRNTEAFF
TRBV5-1	CASSSTSGSGYEQYF
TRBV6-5	CASSYSGLAGGNEQFF
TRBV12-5	CASGSDRGQSETQYF
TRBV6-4	CASSDMVWLGNTNEKLFF
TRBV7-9	CASRPSISGNTIYF
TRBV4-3	CASSQDAAGGSYNEQFF
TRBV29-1	CSGGSDRSYNEQFF
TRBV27	CASSLRENQPQHF
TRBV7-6	CASSLGSASGRADTQYF
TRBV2	CASSTTTTYNEQFF
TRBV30	CAWGGQGYTEAFF
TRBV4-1	CASSQGGLNQPQHF
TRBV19	CASSMPRQGRPGELFF
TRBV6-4	CATHPFPNYEQYF
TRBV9	CASSVGHTDTQYF
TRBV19	CASSDPGSDYEQYF
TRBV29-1	CSSRTPGCVKNIQYF
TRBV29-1	CSVPDRGRGSPTGTDTQYF
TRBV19	CASSGQDRGFETQYF
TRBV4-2	CASSVGEGNYGYTF
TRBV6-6	CASSYVPGVEPQHF
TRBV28	CASTGFGVKETQYF
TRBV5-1	CASSLLAGFSTDTQYF
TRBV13	CASRKQGLPYEQYF
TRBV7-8	CASSLSRITDYGYTF
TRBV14	CASSPTPYEQYF
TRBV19	CASSITGGYNEQFF
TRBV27	CASGIYEQYF
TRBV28	CASSGGTSEGGVAAGELFF
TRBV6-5	CASSFRQLQTQYF
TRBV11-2	CASSPGLYGYTF